This T cell receptor (beta chain) stems from a study of blood T cell repertoires in COVID-19. With 7 bases removed from V and 3 bases from J, the gap between germline ends came to 16 bases. CDR3 length: 16 amino acids. CDR1 and CDR2 (germline): LNHDA, SQIVND (reference sequence). In the source study's methods: Researchers report that nucleated cell counts were estimated from reference gene primer amplification. Profiled with immunoSEQ multiplex PCR; TCRdb holds only in-frame clones, not every one. The DNA gave D and trimming, while V, J and clone size come from that table. The data show roughly 73,000 clones, with approximately 80% seen just once and roughly 15% held by the top ten. This clone has just one count.

The specimen was peripheral blood. V is TRBV19 and J is TRBJ1-6; no reliable D call. The clonotype originates from a human donor in a cohort sampled during active COVID-19. DNA for the CDR3: TGTGCCAGTACCCTGGGCGAGGCGGGCTATAATTCACCCCTCCACTTT. Translation gives CASTLGEAGYNSPLHF.